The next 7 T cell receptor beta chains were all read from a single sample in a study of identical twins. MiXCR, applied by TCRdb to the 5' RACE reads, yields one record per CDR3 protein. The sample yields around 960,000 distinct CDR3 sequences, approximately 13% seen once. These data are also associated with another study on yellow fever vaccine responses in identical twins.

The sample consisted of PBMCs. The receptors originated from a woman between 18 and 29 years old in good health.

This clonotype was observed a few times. The CDR3 DNA sequence: TGTGCCAGCAGCTTAGAAGCGGGAGGGACCTACGAGCAGTACTTC. It is translated as CASSLEAGGTYEQYF. This rearrangement joins TRBV7-2 to TRBJ2-7; TRBD2 matches 10 bases. After removal of 1 base from V and 2 bases from J, the junction contained 2 bases not matched to a gene. Germline CDR1 SGHTA, CDR2 FQGNSA. The CDR3 is 15 amino acids. The complete variable domain, with remaining parts taken from reference TRBV7-2 and TRBJ2-7, reads GAGVSQSPSNKVTEKGKDVELRCDPISGHTALYWYRQSLGQGLEFLIYFQGNSAPDKSGLPSDRFSAERTGGSVSTLTIQRTQQEDSAVYLCASSLEAGGTYEQYFGPGTRLTVT.

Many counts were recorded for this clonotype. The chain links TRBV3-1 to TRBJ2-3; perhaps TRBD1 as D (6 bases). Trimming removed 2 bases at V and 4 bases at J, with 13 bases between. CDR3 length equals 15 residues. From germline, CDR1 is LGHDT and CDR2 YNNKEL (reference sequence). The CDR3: CASSQQGIPADTQYF. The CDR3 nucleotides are TGTGCCAGCAGCCAACAGGGGATCCCTGCAGATACGCAGTATTTT.

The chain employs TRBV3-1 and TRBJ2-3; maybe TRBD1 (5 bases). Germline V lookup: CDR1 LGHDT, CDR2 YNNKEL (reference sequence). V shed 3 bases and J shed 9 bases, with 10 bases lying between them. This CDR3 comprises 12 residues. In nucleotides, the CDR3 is TGTGCCAGCAGCCAGCTGAGACAGACGCAGTATTTT. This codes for CASSQLRQTQYF.

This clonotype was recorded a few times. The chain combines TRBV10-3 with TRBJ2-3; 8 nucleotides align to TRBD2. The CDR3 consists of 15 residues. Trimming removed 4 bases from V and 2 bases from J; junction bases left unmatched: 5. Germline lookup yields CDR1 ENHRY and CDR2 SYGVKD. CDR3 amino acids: CAISGGGGSTDTQYF. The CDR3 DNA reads TGTGCCATCAGTGGGGGCGGGGGGTCCACAGATACGCAGTATTTT.

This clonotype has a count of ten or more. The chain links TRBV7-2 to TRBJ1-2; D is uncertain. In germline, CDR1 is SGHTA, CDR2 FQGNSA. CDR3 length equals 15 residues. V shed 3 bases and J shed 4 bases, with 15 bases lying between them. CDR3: CASSLYRGAGYGYTF. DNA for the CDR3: TGTGCCAGCAGCTTGTACCGGGGAGCTGGCTATGGCTACACCTTC.

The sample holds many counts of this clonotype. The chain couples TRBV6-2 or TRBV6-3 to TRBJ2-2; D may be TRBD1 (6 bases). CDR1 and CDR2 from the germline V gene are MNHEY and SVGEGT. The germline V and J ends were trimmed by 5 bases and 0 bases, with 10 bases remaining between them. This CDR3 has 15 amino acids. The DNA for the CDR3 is TGTGCCAGCAGTCGACAGGACGCGAACACCGGGGAGCTGTTTTTT. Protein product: CASSRQDANTGELFF.

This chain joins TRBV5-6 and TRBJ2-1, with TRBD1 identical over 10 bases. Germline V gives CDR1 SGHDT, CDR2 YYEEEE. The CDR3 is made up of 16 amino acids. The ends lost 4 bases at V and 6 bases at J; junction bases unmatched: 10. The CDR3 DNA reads TGTGCCAGCAGCGAGGACAGGGGGTTCTTGTTCAATGAGCAGTTCTTC. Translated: CASSEDRGFLFNEQFF. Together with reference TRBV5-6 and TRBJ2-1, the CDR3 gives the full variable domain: DAGVTQSPTHLIKTRGQQVTLRCSPKSGHDTVSWYQQALGQGPQFIFQYYEEEERQRGNFPDRFSGHQFPNYSSELNVNALLLGDSALYLCASSEDRGFLFNEQFFGPGTRLTVL.